This T cell receptor (beta chain) is drawn from a study of blood T cell repertoires in COVID-19 (dated by TCRdb to 2018 to 2021). As for the study more broadly: The collaborator samples originated in the United States, Italy and Spain and spanned the acute and convalescent phases of COVID-19. Where available, HLA class I and class II types were obtained from metadata supplied by the sample provider rather than from assay-based typing. A freely available public database, intended as a resource for researchers studying the immune response to SARS-CoV-2, is where the repertoires were released. Subjects who had been exposed to COVID-19, were actively infected with it, or had recovered from it provided the deeply sampled blood TCRbeta repertoires that made up the dataset. Nearly every sample came with metadata listing a de-identified subject ID, COVID-19 status, age in years and sex. The material from the prospective study consisted of cDNA or gDNA derived from T cells, B-cell-depleted T cells, or PBMCs. The samples were drawn from two sources: the first 160 participants of the ongoing ImmuneRACE study, and 1,000 to 1,500 subjects contributed by 6 global collaborators.

V loses 7 bases, J loses 5 bases, and the germline ends lie 17 bases apart. As encoded in the germline V gene, CDR1 is SQVTM while CDR2 is ANQGSEA. Counted from cysteine to phenylalanine, this CDR3 has 14 amino acids. The retained sequence is limited to the CDR3, 42 bases, with the frame set at the first base. For this clone: Its recognized antigen is unknown. No much larger clonotype is one base removed from it; base qualities were not supplied.

Broader findings and caveats from the paper: Clinical and demographic metadata were provided uncurated, with the amount varying by source and participant.

Collaborating institutions collected whole blood in K2EDTA tubes following their own protocols. For TCRbeta analysis, collaborators shipped samples as frozen whole blood, isolated PBMCs, or DNA extracted from either of those sample types. TCRbeta CDR3 regions were amplified from genomic DNA by means of the immunoSEQ Assay, a bias-controlled multiplex PCR. The paper's processing steps were these. The number of nucleated cells in each sample was estimated from the amplification of reference gene primers within the assay. Sequence reads were collapsed and filtered to measure the absolute abundance of every unique TCRbeta CDR3 rearrangement. For each sample, productive Simpson clonality was calculated as the square root of Simpson's diversity index over productive rearrangements. This is the immuneACCESS table as TCRdb keeps it, with only in-frame sequences that have V and J called. A part of the clones is gone; compared with another copy, unresolved V genes explain less than half, and the rest is unexplained. V, J and clone size are taken as reported in that table, and D and trimming were inferred from the DNA itself. In this sample the table shows 200,000 to 250,000 clones, about 88% of which occur a single time. 3% to 3.5% of the sample rests with the top ten.

The chain joins TRBV29-1 to TRBJ1-4; the best D guess is TRBD1, with 5 bases matching. The receptor was derived from a man aged 55 to 70 with acute or convalescent COVID-19. The sequencing sample was made of peripheral blood. The nucleotide sequence is given as TGCAGCGGCTCTTTAGGGGCGGGAAATGAAAAACTGTTTTTT. Its product reads: CSGSLGAGNEKLFF.